This TCR beta chain originates from a study of blood T cell repertoires in COVID-19. The protocol was immunoSEQ multiplex PCR, while the TCRdb copy is restricted to in-frame clones and leaves out a portion. The sample holds roughly 220,000 clones, roughly 84% seen once. Germline values: CDR1 MNHEY, CDR2 SVGAGI. The V and J ends lost 0 bases and 4 bases respectively, with 9 bases between them. The CDR3 is 14 amino acids. The V call is TRBV6-5, the J call TRBJ1-1; the D gene is possibly TRBD1 (5 bases). The TCR originated in a woman aged 55 to 70 who had recovered from COVID-19. The specimen sequenced was peripheral blood. CDR3: CASSYSQGATEAFF. In DNA, the CDR3 is TGTGCCAGCAGTTACTCGCAAGGGGCCACTGAAGCTTTCTTT.